This T cell receptor (beta chain) stems from a study of beta chain features in type 1 diabetes. Reverse transcribing all isolated RNA meant expressed TCRB transcripts were sequenced. TCRdb's copy holds only in-frame clones and misses some; the assay was immunoSEQ multiplex PCR. The sample shows over 700,000 clones, roughly 17% of them seen only once. A word on this clone: Its antigen is currently unknown.

Trimming removed 5 bases at V and 7 bases at J, with 9 bases between. Germline loops: CDR1 SNHLY, CDR2 FYNNEI. CDR3 length: 12 residues. Study observations and caveats: VDJ junctions from type 1 diabetes patients carried fewer insertions and larger deletions.

The sample was naive CD4+ T cells from blood. This sequence was found in a woman aged 18-29 years in good health. This chain uses TRBV2 with TRBJ1-5, with TRBD1 as a possible D gene (5 bases). In nucleotides, the CDR3 is TGTGCCAGCAGTCAGGGTTGGCAGCCCCAGCATTTT. This encodes CASSQGWQPQHF. Together with reference TRBV2 and TRBJ1-5, the CDR3 gives the full variable domain: EPEVTQTPSHQVTQMGQEVILRCVPISNHLYFYWYRQILGQKVEFLVSFYNNEISEKSEIFDDQFSVERPDGSNFTLKIRSTKLEDSAMYFCASSQGWQPQHFGDGTRLSIL.